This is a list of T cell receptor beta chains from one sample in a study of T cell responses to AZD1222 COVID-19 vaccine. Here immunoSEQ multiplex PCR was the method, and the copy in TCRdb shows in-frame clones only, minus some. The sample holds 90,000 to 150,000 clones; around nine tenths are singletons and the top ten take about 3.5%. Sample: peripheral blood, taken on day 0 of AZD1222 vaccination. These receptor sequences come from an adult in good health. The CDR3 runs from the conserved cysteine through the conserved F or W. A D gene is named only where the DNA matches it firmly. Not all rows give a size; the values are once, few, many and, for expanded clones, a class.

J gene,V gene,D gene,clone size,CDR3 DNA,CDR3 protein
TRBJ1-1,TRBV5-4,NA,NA,TGTGCCAGCAGCTTGGGGACGGATTACACTGAAGCTTTCTTT,CASSLGTDYTEAFF
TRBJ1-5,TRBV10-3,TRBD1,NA,TGTGCCATCAGTCGGACAGGGGGCCGCAACCAGCCCCAGCATTTT,CAISRTGGRNQPQHF
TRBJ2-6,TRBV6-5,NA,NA,TGTGCCAGCGGGGTTACCGGGGCCAACGTCCTGACTTTC,CASGVTGANVLTF
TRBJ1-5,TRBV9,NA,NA,TGTGCCAGCAGCGTAGAGGACAGAGGCAATCAGCCCCAGCATTTT,CASSVEDRGNQPQHF
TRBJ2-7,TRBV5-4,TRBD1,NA,TGTGCCAGCAGCCAGGACAGGGGCAAGCTATGGCAGTACTTC,CASSQDRGKLWQYF
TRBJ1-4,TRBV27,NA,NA,TGTGCCAGCAGTTCATGGGAACAGGGAGGTGAAAAACTGTTTTTT,CASSSWEQGGEKLFF
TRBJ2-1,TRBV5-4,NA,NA,TGTGCCAGCAGCTTAAAGTCACGAAATGAGCAGTTCTTC,CASSLKSRNEQFF
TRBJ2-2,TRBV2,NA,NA,TGTGCCAGCACCTTGAAGGCCACGAGCGGGGAGCTGTTTTTT,CASTLKATSGELFF
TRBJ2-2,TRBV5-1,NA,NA,TGCGCCAGCAGCTCGGGGGGCCGGGAGCTGTTTTTT,CASSSGGRELFF
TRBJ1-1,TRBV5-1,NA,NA,TGCGCCAGCAGCTCTCAGATGAACACTGAAGCTTTCTTT,CASSSQMNTEAFF
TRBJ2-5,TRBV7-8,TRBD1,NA,TGTGCCAGCAGCTTAGCGAAGGGGGCGGGAGAGACCCAGTACTTC,CASSLAKGAGETQYF
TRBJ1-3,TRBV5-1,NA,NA,TGCGCCAGCAGCCTGGGGACACACTCTGGAAACACCATATATTTT,CASSLGTHSGNTIYF
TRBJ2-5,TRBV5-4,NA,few,TGTGCCAGCAGCTTTCCTCAGAACGACCAGTACTTC,CASSFPQNDQYF
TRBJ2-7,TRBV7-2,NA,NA,TGTGCCAGCAGCCCCAGGACATTCGCCTACGAGCAGTACTTC,CASSPRTFAYEQYF
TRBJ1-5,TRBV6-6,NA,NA,TGTGCCAGCAGTCGCCAGACAGCTCCCCTTTTCAATCAGCCCCAGCATTTT,CASSRQTAPLFNQPQHF
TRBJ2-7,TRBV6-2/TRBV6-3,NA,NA,TGTGCCAGCAGTAACGGGATTTACGAGCAGTACTTC,CASSNGIYEQYF
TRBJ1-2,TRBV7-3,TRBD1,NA,TGTGCCAGCAGCTCGACAGGGGAGCATGGCTACACCTTC,CASSSTGEHGYTF
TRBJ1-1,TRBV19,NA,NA,TGTGCCAGTATCCCATCCCGGGTCAGGCCAAGCACTGAAGCTTTCTTT,CASIPSRVRPSTEAFF
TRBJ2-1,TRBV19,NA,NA,TGTGCCAGTAGTATCTCTACCGGTTGGCCAAATGAGCAGTTCTTC,CASSISTGWPNEQFF
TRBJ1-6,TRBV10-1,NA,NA,TGCGCCAGCAGTGAGTCTGGGGAGCCACGGGGCGCTTATAATTCACCCCTCCACTTT,CASSESGEPRGAYNSPLHF
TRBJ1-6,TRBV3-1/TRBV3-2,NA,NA,TGTGCCAGCAGCCAAGATAGGGACCTCTATAATTCACCCCTCCACTTT,CASSQDRDLYNSPLHF
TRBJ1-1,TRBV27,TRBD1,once,TGTGCCAGCCGGGACAGATCGAACACTGAAGCTTTCTTT,CASRDRSNTEAFF
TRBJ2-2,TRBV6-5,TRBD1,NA,TGTGCCAGTGGGACAGGGGGGAACGGGGAGCTGTTTTTT,CASGTGGNGELFF
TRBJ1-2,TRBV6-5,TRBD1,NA,TGTGCCAGCGTAGACAGGGACTATGGCTACACCTTC,CASVDRDYGYTF